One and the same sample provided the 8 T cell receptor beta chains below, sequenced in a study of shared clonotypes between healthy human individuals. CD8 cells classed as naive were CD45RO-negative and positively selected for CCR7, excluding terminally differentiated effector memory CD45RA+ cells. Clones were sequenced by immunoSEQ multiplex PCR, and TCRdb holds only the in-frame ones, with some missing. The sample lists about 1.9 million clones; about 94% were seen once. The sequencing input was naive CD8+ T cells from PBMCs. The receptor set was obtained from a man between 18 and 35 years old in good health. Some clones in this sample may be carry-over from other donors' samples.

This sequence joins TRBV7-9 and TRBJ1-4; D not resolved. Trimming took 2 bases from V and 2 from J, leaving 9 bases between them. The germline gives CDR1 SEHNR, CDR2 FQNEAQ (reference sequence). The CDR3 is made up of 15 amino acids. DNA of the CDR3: TGTGCCAGCAGCTTATATGGAGATACTAATGAAAAACTGTTTTTT. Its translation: CASSLYGDTNEKLFF.

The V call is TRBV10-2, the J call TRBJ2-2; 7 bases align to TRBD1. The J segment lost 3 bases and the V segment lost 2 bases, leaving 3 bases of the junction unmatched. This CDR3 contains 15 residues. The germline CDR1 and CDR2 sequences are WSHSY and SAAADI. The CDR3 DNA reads TGCGCCAGCAGTGAGGAGACAGGGCACACCGGGGAGCTGTTTTTT. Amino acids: CASSEETGHTGELFF.

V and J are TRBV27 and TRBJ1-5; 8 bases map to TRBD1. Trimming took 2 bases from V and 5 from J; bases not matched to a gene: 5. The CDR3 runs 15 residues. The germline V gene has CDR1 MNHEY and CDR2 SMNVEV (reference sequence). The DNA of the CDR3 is TGTGCCAGCAGTTTAAGGACAGGGACAGATCAGCCCCAGCATTTT. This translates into CASSLRTGTDQPQHF.

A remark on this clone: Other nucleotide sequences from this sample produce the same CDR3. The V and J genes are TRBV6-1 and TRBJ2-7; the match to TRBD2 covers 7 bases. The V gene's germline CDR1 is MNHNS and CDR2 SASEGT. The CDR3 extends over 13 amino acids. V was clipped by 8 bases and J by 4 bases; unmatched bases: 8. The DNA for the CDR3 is TGTGCCAGCGAGGGCGGGAGTTCGTACGAGCAGTACTTC. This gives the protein CASEGGSSYEQYF.

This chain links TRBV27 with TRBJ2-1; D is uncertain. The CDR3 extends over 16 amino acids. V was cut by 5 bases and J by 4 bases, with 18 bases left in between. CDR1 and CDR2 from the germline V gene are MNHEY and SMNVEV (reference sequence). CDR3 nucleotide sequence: TGTGCCAGCAGTCTAAGAACGGGCCCCCCGTACAATGAGCAGTTCTTC. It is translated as CASSLRTGPPYNEQFF.

The CDR3 sequence: CASSQGPLAWETQYF. The CDR3 region has the DNA TGCGCCAGCAGCCAAGGCCCCCTGGCGTGGGAGACCCAGTACTTC. The chain uses TRBV23-1 and TRBJ2-5; D unclear. TRBV23-1 is treated as an ORF (open reading frame) with a function not yet certain. V was shortened by 6 bases and J by 5 bases, with 19 bases between the two germline ends. The CDR3 is 15 amino acids.

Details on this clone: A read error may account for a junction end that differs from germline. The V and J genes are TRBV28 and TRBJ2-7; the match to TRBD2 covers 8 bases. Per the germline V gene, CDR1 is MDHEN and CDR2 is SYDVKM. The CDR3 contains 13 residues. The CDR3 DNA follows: TGTGCCAGCAGATACAACGGGAGGGGTACTGGTTTTTTC. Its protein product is CASRYNGRGTGFF.

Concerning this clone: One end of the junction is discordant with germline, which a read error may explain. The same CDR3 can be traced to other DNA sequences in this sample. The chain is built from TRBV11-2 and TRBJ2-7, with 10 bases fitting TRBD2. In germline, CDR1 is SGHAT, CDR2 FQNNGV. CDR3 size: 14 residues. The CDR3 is CASSLAGVSHEQYF. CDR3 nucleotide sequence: TGTGCCAGCAGCCTAGCGGGAGTCTCCCACGAGCAGTACTTC.